This TCR beta chain was obtained from a study of human T cells and chemical hapten exposure (dated by TCRdb to the early 2020s). A note on the overall study: For sensitization, 2% DPC in acetone was applied to a roughly 2 cm by roughly 2 cm area of upper inner arm skin. Patients additionally received weekly therapeutic DPC doses to the scalp throughout the approximately 25-week study period. Patch testing on the upper back used Finn chambers containing 0.01% DPC, with scoring done after 6 days according to International Contact Dermatitis Research Group standards. The patient cohort, mostly female, included alopecia areata with under or over 50% scalp involvement, alopecia totalis and alopecia universalis. Libraries were combined into a pool for sequencing, and differences in TCR yield between samples came mainly from small differences in library volumes within the pool. This study followed changes in the peripheral blood TCR repertoire in vivo during primary and secondary sensitization of alopecia patients to the hapten diphenylcyclopropenone (DPC). Blood samples were taken from patients before sensitization (week 0) and then at 2, 6 and about 24 weeks after DPC sensitization. Blood for TCR sequencing was provided by twenty-nine alopecia patients at one to four time points (pre-sensitization, 2, 6 and 24 weeks).

Results the study describes overall, beyond this receptor: Significantly more large CDR3 similarity clusters were formed by expanded TCRs than by pre-sensitization or healthy control sets, consistent with antigen-driven responses. All patients had alopecia, a presumed autoimmune disease, so their immune response might differ from that of healthy individuals. Repeated subsampling changed both the strength of the expansion versus patch-test correlation and the threshold at which that correlation became significant. DPC sensitization did not change the number of TCRs with a frequency above 1 in 1000, and there was no evidence of changes in global repertoire structure. Patch test score correlated positively with the number of PT1 expanded TCRs, reaching significance at thresholds 8, 16 and 32 but not at 4.

The intended sense of this specimen's time point label: patch test 2, 6 weeks after DPC sensitization. This specimen's treatment or condition label, interpreted: therapeutic diphenylcyclopropenone sensitization with weekly scalp DPC. Blood at each patch-test visit was drawn before the patch test was applied. To be eligible, patients had to be aged 18 to 70, diagnosed with alopecia and judged suitable for DPC therapy, while pregnant patients were excluded. Unfractionated whole blood was collected in Tempus Blood RNA tubes, and total RNA was extracted from that blood. The library was generated by RACE. The sequencing machine was a NextSeq 500. During library preparation, unique molecular identifiers were attached to individual cDNA molecules so that TCRs could be counted in a quantitative, reproducible way. For every blood RNA sample, sequencing covered both the TCR alpha and TCR beta chains. Per the original workflow: A median of roughly 98,000 TCRs per sample was observed, with a range of roughly 20,000 to 750,000. V, J and CDR3 annotation of the TCR reads was carried out using the Decombinator software suite. To make PS versus PT1 abundance plots, every sample was subsampled to the same number of TCRs (28,000). Expanded TCRs were defined as absent before sensitization and observed at least eight times at the 2-week time point. TCRdb ran its own pipeline on the public reads, namely fastp trimming at Q25 and MiXCR clone calling, and kept in-frame beta chains. Rows are unified per CDR3 protein, each entry keeping the most common DNA and genes. These V and J calls originate from TCRdb's pipeline instead of the authors' own analysis. Here the sample has approximately 350,000 distinct CDR3 sequences; 6% to 7% occur a single time. The top ten hold 5% to 6% of the sample.

Comment on this clonotype: The antigen it binds to is not known. Base-call qualities are not available, and no considerably larger clone is one nucleotide away.

There are 14 amino acids in the CDR3, from cysteine to phenylalanine inclusive. CDR3 DNA only is kept here, 42 bases in frame from base 1. V was cut back by 4 bases and J by 6 bases, leaving a gap of 13 bases between them. Based on the germline V gene, the CDR1 and CDR2 sequences are SNHLY and FYNNEI. The chain joins TRBV2 to TRBJ1-5; matching of 6 bases hints at TRBD1 as the D gene. The source of this sequence is a woman in her late teens or twenties with alopecia areata. Some clones in this sample may be carry-over from other donors' samples. The sequences come from whole blood, collected in connection with sensitization to the hapten diphenylcyclopropenone (DPC). CDR3 sequence: CASSGGNRAQPQHF. Read as DNA, the sequence is TGTGCCAGCAGTGGAGGAAACAGGGCTCAGCCCCAGCATTTT.